This T cell receptor (beta chain) was recorded in a study of Ad26.COV2.S vaccination and SARS-CoV-2 variants. Study information: It was the COV1001 Ad26.COV2.S trial arm that included the donor. Ad26.COV2.S shots went into the muscle once or twice, 56 days apart.

The assay was immunoSEQ multiplex PCR, and TCRdb's table has in-frame clones only and misses some. The table shows about 480,000 clones, with approximately 90% occurring only once. Whole-study findings and limits: Vaccine recipients posted higher spike-specific TCR breadth than their placebo counterparts. Placebo and vaccine recipients had non-spike TCR breadth that was similar.

With respect to this clone: Its antigen remains unidentified.

Treatment in this sample: roughly 19 received Ad26.COV2.S at low or high dose, single or two shots; roughly five received placebo; per-sample allocation not given. Sampling was performed 63 days after the first vaccine or placebo injection. V gave up 0 bases and J gave up 4 bases, with 14 bases separating them. The CDR3 length is 15 residues. Germline V gives CDR1 SGHDT, CDR2 YYEEEE. This TCR came from a person aged 18-65 years who received the Ad26.COV2.S COVID-19 vaccine or a placebo. This rearrangement joins TRBV5-6 to TRBJ2-7; a weak D match, TRBD2 (6 bases). Material: peripheral blood, obtained in a trial of Ad26.COV2.S vaccine versus placebo. CDR3 sequence: CASSLGLDRIYEQYF. CDR3 DNA sequence: TGTGCCAGCAGCTTGGGACTAGACCGAATTTACGAGCAGTACTTC.